The TCR beta chain under discussion was sequenced for a study of cytomegalovirus exposure and HLA in healthy donors. The trim removed 0 bases at V and 7 bases at J, leaving 3 bases unmatched. The CDR3 covers 14 residues. Looked up from germline, CDR1 is KGHSH and CDR2 is LQKENI. The PCR was carried out with 60 Vbeta primers and 13 Jbeta primers. This table comes from immunoSEQ multiplex PCR, and its TCRdb copy is limited to in-frame clones, with some not included. The sample contains 150,000 to 200,000 clones, roughly three quarters of which appear only once. The source of this sequence is a man younger than 35 in good health and CMV-seropositive. The sample comprised PBMCs. The chain combines TRBV18 with TRBJ1-2, with 9 bases that match TRBD1. DNA of the CDR3: TGTGCCAGCTCACCACCGGACAGGGGCGGTGGCTACACCTTC. It specifies CASSPPDRGGGYTF.